This passage covers 7 T cell receptor beta chains from one sample sequenced in a study of cytomegalovirus exposure and HLA in healthy donors. It was with 60 Vbeta and 13 Jbeta primers that the PCR ran. Data came from immunoSEQ multiplex PCR; TCRdb stores just in-frame clones and leaves some out. The profile covers more than 85,000 clones, with about three quarters appearing a single time and over 2.5% taken by the ten largest. Material: PBMCs. These receptors were taken from an older woman in good health and CMV-seropositive.

This chain uses TRBV4-1 with TRBJ1-1; D ambiguous. CDR1 is MGHRA, CDR2 YSYEKL, per germline. The CDR3 contains 14 residues. Trimming removed 5 bases at V and 1 base at J, with 11 bases between. CDR3 nucleotides: TGCGCCAGCAGCGGAGAGATCCGGAACACTGAAGCTTTCTTT. It yields the protein CASSGEIRNTEAFF.

The chain employs TRBV7-9 and TRBJ1-1; 9 nucleotides align to TRBD1. The germline gives CDR1 SEHNR, CDR2 FQNEAQ (reference sequence). After removal of 8 bases from V and 4 bases from J, the junction contained 11 bases not matched to a gene. The length of the CDR3 is 15 residues. CDR3 amino acids: CASEDRGGVATEAFF. In nucleotides, the CDR3 is TGTGCCAGCGAGGACAGGGGAGGGGTGGCCACTGAAGCTTTCTTT.

This clone has a handful of counts. The chain employs TRBV7-3 and TRBJ2-7; possibly TRBD1 for D (8 bases). Germline CDR1 is SGHTA and CDR2 is FQGTGA. V gave up 6 bases and J gave up 2 bases, with 14 bases separating them. This CDR3 has 14 residues. CDR3 nucleotides: TGTGCCAGCAGTCGGGGGGACAGGCCCTACGAGCAGTACTTC. Translation gives CASSRGDRPYEQYF.

The chain employs TRBV6-6 and TRBJ2-5; a weak D match, TRBD1 (5 bases). The J call could be wrong; TRBJ2-7 is a better fit for the DNA end. Per germline, CDR1 MNHNY and CDR2 SVGAGI (reference sequence). This CDR3 is 11 amino acids long. The DNA of the CDR3 is TGTGCCAGTGCAGGGTATCACGAGCAGTACTTC. Translated: CASAGYHEQYF.

The gene calls are TRBV16 and TRBJ2-7; 7 bases align to TRBD2. J gave up 6 bases and V 5 bases, and 4 bases lay outside the gene matches. CDR1 is KGHSY, CDR2 FQNENV, per germline. The CDR3 has 12 residues. CDR3 sequence: CASSSGGGEQYF. The DNA for the CDR3 is TGTGCCAGCAGCTCAGGCGGGGGCGAGCAGTACTTC.

The CDR3 sequence is CASSPSGRGYNEQFF. The CDR3 nucleotides read TGTGCCAGCAGCCCAAGCGGGAGGGGTTACAATGAGCAGTTCTTC. The chain couples TRBV7-3 to TRBJ2-1, with 10 bases lining up with TRBD2. Germline loops: CDR1 SGHTA, CDR2 FQGTGA. Germline trimming cut 5 bases from V and 4 bases from J; bases unmatched to any gene: 5. The CDR3 covers 15 residues. Filled out from reference TRBV7-3 and TRBJ2-1, the complete variable domain reads GAGVSQTPSNKVTEKGKYVELRCDPISGHTALYWYRQSLGQGPEFLIYFQGTGAADDSGLPNDRFFAVRPEGSVSTLKIQRTERGDSAVYLCASSPSGRGYNEQFFGPGTRLTVL.

This clone was picked up a small number of times. The chain employs TRBV10-2 and TRBJ1-2; 12 bases line up with TRBD1. The CDR3 covers 12 residues. V dropped 6 bases and J dropped 8; count of bases not matched to a gene: 1. Per the germline V gene, CDR1 is WSHSY and CDR2 is SAAADI. The CDR3 here is CASRGTGGGYTF. CDR3 coding DNA: TGCGCCAGCAGGGGGACAGGGGGCGGCTACACCTTC.